What follows are 23 T cell receptor beta chains derived from one specimen sequenced in a study of technical replicates of blood from a few donors. This table comes from immunoSEQ multiplex PCR, and its TCRdb copy is limited to in-frame clones, with some not included. This sample yields about 73,000 clones, of which approximately 93% are seen a single time; 0.25% to 0.3% belongs to the top ten. The sequencing sample was made of T cells isolated from PBMCs. Receptors originate from a human donor in good health.

CDR3 coding DNA: TGTGCCAGCAGTGGACTAGCGGGGGGGCGTGAGCAGTTCTTC. Translation gives CASSGLAGGREQFF. The chain links TRBV6-1 to TRBJ2-1; 14 nucleotides agree with TRBD2. J lost 9 bases, V lost 4 bases, and 2 bases had no gene match. CDR1 and CDR2 (germline): MNHNS, SASEGT. This CDR3 contains 14 residues.

The CDR3 region has the DNA TGCAGCGTTGAAGGACTAGCGGGGACCTACGAGCAGTACTTC. Its translation: CSVEGLAGTYEQYF. The chain has TRBV29-1 and TRBJ2-7, with 11 bases lining up with TRBD2. Per the germline V gene, CDR1 is SQVTM and CDR2 is ANQGSEA. Unmatched junction bases numbered 1, after V lost 1 base and J lost 2 bases. The CDR3 sequence is 14 residues long.

The V gene is TRBV11-2, the J gene TRBJ1-1; the D gene is possibly TRBD1 (6 bases). This CDR3 region has 16 residues. Germline V lookup: CDR1 SGHAT, CDR2 FQNNGV. With 1 base removed from V and 1 base from J, the gap between germline ends came to 13 bases. The CDR3 sequence is CASSLVGGLGNTEAFF. The CDR3 nucleotides read TGTGCCAGCAGCTTAGTGGGGGGGCTGGGGAACACTGAAGCTTTCTTT.

CDR3 residues: CASSPEGDEQYF. The CDR3 DNA reads as TGTGCCAGCAGCCCCGAAGGGGACGAGCAGTACTTC. The genes are TRBV5-4 and TRBJ2-7; D possibly corresponds to TRBD1 (5 bases). CDR1 is SGHNT, CDR2 YYREEE, per germline (reference sequence). V lost 4 bases and J 5 bases, leaving 10 bases between the germline ends. This CDR3 has 12 residues.

This chain joins TRBV11-3 and TRBJ2-7; TRBD1 is a possible D gene (5 bases). The germline gives CDR1 SGHNT, CDR2 YENEEA. The CDR3 is 14 residues long. Trimming took 0 bases from V and 4 from J, leaving 10 bases between them. CDR3 amino acids: CASSLEWGLYEQYF. For the CDR3, the DNA is TGTGCCAGCAGCTTAGAATGGGGCTTATACGAGCAGTACTTC.

The chain recombines TRBV19 with TRBJ2-5; 16 nucleotides line up with TRBD2. Germline-derived CDR1 and CDR2 are LNHDA and SQIVND (reference sequence). The CDR3 length is 20 residues. With 4 bases clipped from V and 1 base from J, the junction kept 12 bases outside the gene matches. In DNA form, the CDR3 reads TGTGCCAGTAGTAGGGGACTAGCGGGGGGGTCCAAGGTTGGCCAAGAGACCCAGTACTTC. Amino acid sequence: CASSRGLAGGSKVGQETQYF. The full variable domain, with the rest looked up from reference TRBV19 and TRBJ2-5, is DGGITQSPKYLFRKEGQNVTLSCEQNLNHDAMYWYRQDPGQGLRLIYYSQIVNDFQKGDIAEGYSVSREKKESFPLTVTSAQKNPTAFYLCASSRGLAGGSKVGQETQYFGPGTRLLVL.

The chain couples TRBV19 to TRBJ1-1, with D possibly matching TRBD1 (6 bases). The germline CDR1 and CDR2 sequences are LNHDA and SQIVND (reference sequence). This CDR3 comprises 13 residues. The V end was cut by 10 bases, the J end by 2 bases, with 14 bases between. The CDR3 nucleotides read TGTGCCACTCAAGACAGGCGTAACACTGAAGCTTTCTTT. Translation: CATQDRRNTEAFF.

Here the CDR3 DNA reads TGTGCCAGCAGCTTAGGGGCCGGGGATGAGCAGTTCTTC. Its translation is CASSLGAGDEQFF. The gene calls are TRBV11-2 and TRBJ2-1; D is possibly TRBD2 (5 bases). The CDR3 loop spans 13 amino acids. The V gene lost 1 base and the J gene lost 8 bases, with 9 bases spanning the gap. Germline V CDR1 and CDR2: SGHAT, FQNNGV.

The count of this clone is one. The chain carries TRBV5-1 and TRBJ2-2, with D uncertain. The germline V gene has CDR1 SGHRS and CDR2 YFSETQ. V was shortened by 4 bases and J by 4 bases, with 2 bases between the two germline ends. The CDR3 has 11 residues. CDR3 residues: CASSRTGELFF. CDR3 DNA: TGCGCCAGCAGCCGCACCGGGGAGCTGTTTTTT. The complete variable domain, with remaining parts taken from reference TRBV5-1 and TRBJ2-2, reads KAGVTQTPRYLIKTRGQQVTLSCSPISGHRSVSWYQQTPGQGLQFLFEYFSETQRNKGNFPGRFSGRQFSNSRSEMNVSTLELGDSALYLCASSRTGELFFGEGSRLTVL.

The chain joins TRBV11-2 to TRBJ2-4; D not resolved. V was trimmed by 2 bases and J by 0 bases, leaving 5 bases between them. CDR1 SGHAT and CDR2 FQNNGV come from the germline V gene. CDR3 length: 14 residues. CDR3 amino acids: CASSLPLAKNIQYF. The CDR3 DNA reads TGTGCCAGCAGCTTACCTCTAGCCAAAAACATTCAGTACTTC.

The V and J genes are TRBV28 and TRBJ2-2; 9 positions agree with TRBD2. The V segment lost 1 base and the J segment 5 bases; nucleotides outside the gene matches: 2. The germline V gene encodes CDR1 MDHEN and CDR2 SYDVKM. This CDR3 region has 15 residues. The CDR3 sequence is CASSLSLAGTGELFF. CDR3 sequence (DNA): TGTGCCAGCAGTTTATCGCTAGCGGGAACCGGGGAGCTGTTTTTT.

The V call is TRBV29-1, the J call TRBJ2-5; TRBD2 might be the D (5 bases). Germline loops: CDR1 SQVTM, CDR2 ANQGSEA. Trimming pared 7 bases from V and 0 bases from J, leaving 6 bases between. The CDR3 consists of 11 residues. In DNA, the CDR3 is TGCAGCGCCGGGGACCAAGAGACCCAGTACTTC. Translation: CSAGDQETQYF.

V gene TRBV5-6 combines with J gene TRBJ1-1; D perhaps matches TRBD1 (6 bases). Trimming stripped 6 bases from V and 0 bases from J, with 24 bases between. The CDR3 runs to 18 residues. Germline V CDR1 and CDR2: SGHDT, YYEEEE. CDR3 DNA: TGTGCCAGCAACCTTCGGGGACACCTCTTTCAATTGAACACTGAAGCTTTCTTT. Translating it yields CASNLRGHLFQLNTEAFF.

This sequence joins TRBV4-1 and TRBJ1-1; 9 bases line up with TRBD1. The V gene's germline CDR1 is MGHRA and CDR2 YSYEKL. The CDR3 consists of 21 residues. J was trimmed by 5 bases and V by 2 bases; bases with no gene match: 24. CDR3: CASSQFVPGQGQRRGRTEAFF. The CDR3 nucleotides read TGCGCCAGCAGCCAATTCGTACCGGGACAGGGACAACGGAGGGGTCGGACTGAAGCTTTCTTT.

The gene calls are TRBV27 and TRBJ2-7, with a weak D call TRBD2 (5 bases). CDR3 length: 13 amino acids. The V and J ends lost 4 bases and 5 bases respectively, with 12 bases between them. Germline assignment: CDR1 MNHEY and CDR2 SMNVEV (reference sequence). CDR3 amino acids: CASSSGIGNEQYF. CDR3 nucleotides: TGTGCCAGCAGTTCGGGGATAGGGAACGAGCAGTACTTC.

The chain couples TRBV28 to TRBJ2-3; 8 nucleotides agree with TRBD1. Germline loops: CDR1 MDHEN, CDR2 SYDVKM. The CDR3 is made up of 13 amino acids. After removal of 8 bases from V and 6 bases from J, the junction contained 7 bases not matched to a gene. Written as DNA, the CDR3 is TGTGCCAGCGCGGGGACAGGAATCGATACGCAGTATTTT. Its translation: CASAGTGIDTQYF.

This chain connects TRBV27 to TRBJ1-6; 8 bases fit TRBD1. V shed 5 bases, J shed 9 bases, and the junction held 9 bases outside the gene matches. Germline V gives CDR1 MNHEY, CDR2 SMNVEV (reference sequence). The CDR3 runs 15 residues. CDR3 amino acids: CASSLRTGLGSPLHF. CDR3 nucleotide sequence: TGTGCCAGCAGTCTGCGGACAGGGTTGGGTTCACCCCTCCACTTT.

The chain is built from TRBV5-1 and TRBJ2-7; 7 bases agree with TRBD1. The CDR3 runs to 14 residues. The J segment lost 2 bases and the V segment lost 0 bases, leaving 2 bases of the junction unmatched. Germline V CDR1 and CDR2: SGHRS, YFSETQ. CDR3 region: CASSLGDRTYEQYF. CDR3 nucleotides: TGCGCCAGCAGCTTGGGGGACAGAACCTACGAGCAGTACTTC.

V is TRBV5-5 and J is TRBJ1-4; 7 bases fit TRBD1. The junction had 15 bases not matched to a gene; V was cut back by 0 bases and J by 10 bases. Germline CDR1 SGHKS, CDR2 YYEKEE (reference sequence). The CDR3 covers 17 residues. Here the CDR3 reads CASSLVYPPIEGAKLFF. In DNA form, the CDR3 reads TGTGCCAGCAGCTTGGTTTACCCACCCATAGAGGGGGCAAAACTGTTTTTT.

The rearrangement uses TRBV6-5 and TRBJ2-7, with a weak D call TRBD1 (5 bases). CDR1 and CDR2 (germline): MNHEY, SVGAGI. The CDR3 has 12 residues. V dropped 8 bases and J dropped 2 bases, with 10 bases sitting between them. This CDR3 is CASSQGTYEQYF. CDR3 in DNA: TGTGCCAGCTCGCAGGGAACCTACGAGCAGTACTTC.

The CDR3 nucleotides are TGTGCCAGCAGCAATCCCGGGACAGGGGTAAAGCTGTTTTTT. Its translation is CASSNPGTGVKLFF. The chain has TRBV5-6 and TRBJ2-2, with 10 nucleotides matching TRBD1. Germline values: CDR1 SGHDT, CDR2 YYEEEE. V dropped 4 bases and J dropped 12; count of bases not matched to a gene: 9. The CDR3 totals 14 residues.

CDR3 in amino acids: CASSFHSWGRQGGEQFF. CDR3 coding DNA: TGTGCCAGCAGCTTTCACTCGTGGGGTAGACAGGGCGGGGAGCAGTTCTTC. The chain combines TRBV11-2 with TRBJ2-1, with 7 bases matching TRBD1. CDR1 is SGHAT, CDR2 FQNNGV, per germline. The junction had 18 bases not matched to a gene; V was cut back by 3 bases and J by 10 bases. This CDR3 spans 17 amino acids.

This rearrangement joins TRBV29-1 to TRBJ2-3; 7 positions match TRBD1. The CDR3 totals 16 residues. Per the germline V gene, CDR1 is SQVTM and CDR2 is ANQGSEA. Unmatched junction bases numbered 14, after V lost 4 bases and J lost 4 bases. Here the CDR3 DNA reads TGCAGCGTTGTTCTATCAGACAGGGAAGTCCCAGATACGCAGTATTTT. It translates to CSVVLSDREVPDTQYF.